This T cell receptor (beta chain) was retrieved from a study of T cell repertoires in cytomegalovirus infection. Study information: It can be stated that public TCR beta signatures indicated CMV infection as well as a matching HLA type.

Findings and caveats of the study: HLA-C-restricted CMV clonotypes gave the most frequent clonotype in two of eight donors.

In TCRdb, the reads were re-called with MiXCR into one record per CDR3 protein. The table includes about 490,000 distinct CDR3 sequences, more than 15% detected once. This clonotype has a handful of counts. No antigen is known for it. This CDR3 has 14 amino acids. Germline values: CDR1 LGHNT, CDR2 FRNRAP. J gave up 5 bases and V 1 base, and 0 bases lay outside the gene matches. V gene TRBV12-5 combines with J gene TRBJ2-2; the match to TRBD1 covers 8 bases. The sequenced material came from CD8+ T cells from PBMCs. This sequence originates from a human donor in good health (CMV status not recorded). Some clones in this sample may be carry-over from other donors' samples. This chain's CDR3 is CASGLDRGTGELFF. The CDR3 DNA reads TGTGCTAGTGGTTTGGACAGGGGGACCGGGGAGCTGTTTTTT.